The entry below gives a single T cell receptor beta chain sequence along with its context. This sample is drawn from a study of radiotherapy plus CTLA-4 blockade in lung cancer. Background on the study: Objective responses were observed in 15% to 20% of patients, and disease control was achieved by 31%.

Trimming stripped 5 bases from V and 3 bases from J, with 5 bases between. CDR1 is SEHNR, CDR2 FQNEAQ, per germline (reference sequence). The CDR3 has 12 amino acids. The study gave focal radiation plus ipilimumab CTLA-4 blockade to patients with chemo-refractory metastatic non-small-cell lung cancer. This table comes from immunoSEQ multiplex PCR, and its TCRdb copy is limited to in-frame clones, with some not included. The sample contains about 94,000 clones, approximately 80% of which appear only once. The material sequenced was peripheral blood, taken from a patient treated with radiotherapy plus ipilimumab. This receptor was identified in a human donor with non-small cell lung cancer that progressed on radiotherapy plus ipilimumab. The chain is built from TRBV7-9 and TRBJ1-5; D is unclear. The CDR3 here is CASSENNQPQHF. In nucleotides, the CDR3 is TGTGCCAGCAGCGAGAACAATCAGCCCCAGCATTTT. The whole variable domain, remainder taken from reference TRBV7-9 and TRBJ1-5, is DTGVSQNPRHKITKRGQNVTFRCDPISEHNRLYWYRQTLGQGPEFLTYFQNEAQLEKSRLLSDRFSAERPKGSFSTLEIQRTEQGDSAMYLCASSENNQPQHFGDGTRLSIL.